Listed below are T cell receptor beta chains from one sample, sequenced in a study of blood T cells in healthy people across ages. MiXCR was run by TCRdb on the 5' RACE reads, yielding one entry per CDR3 protein. This sample has hundreds of thousands of distinct CDR3 sequences; approximately 59% occur once, and the top ten carry 30% to 40%. The specimen was blood. Source of these receptors: a man between 60 and 70 years old in good health. Each CDR3 is given with its conserved first and last residue. D genes are given only for firm matches. Not every row has a clone size; where given, it reads once, few, many or a size class.

clone_size,d_call,j_call,v_call,cdr3_nt,cdr3_aa
-,-,TRBJ2-1,TRBV20-1,TGCAGTGCTAGATTTGACAATGAGCAGTTCTTC,CSARFDNEQFF
-,TRBD2,TRBJ2-7,TRBV6-5,TGTGCCAGCAGACCACTAGCGGGGGGGTACGAGCAGTACTTC,CASRPLAGGYEQYF
few,TRBD1,TRBJ2-1,TRBV29-1,TGCAGCGTCGGACAGGGGGCAATCAATGAGCAGTTCTTC,CSVGQGAINEQFF
-,-,TRBJ1-2,TRBV6-5,TGTGCCAGCACCCCGTGGGGGCCCGCTAACTATGGCTACACCTTC,CASTPWGPANYGYTF
-,-,TRBJ1-1,TRBV2,TGTGCCAGCTCCGAATGGGGGCAGGGAGGTTTGCCTGAAGCTTTCTTT,CASSEWGQGGLPEAFF
-,TRBD1,TRBJ2-3,TRBV20-1,TGCAGTGCTAGAGACGACAGGGATGCAGATACGCAGTATTTT,CSARDDRDADTQYF
-,-,TRBJ2-2,TRBV4-1,TGCGCCAGCAGCCAACTTGGAGGGGAGCTGTTTTTT,CASSQLGGELFF
-,-,TRBJ1-2,TRBV3-1,TGTGCCAGCAGCCAAGTCTACAGCACCCTCCGAGGCTACACCTTC,CASSQVYSTLRGYTF
-,TRBD2,TRBJ2-5,TRBV11-2,TGTGCCAGCAGCTTGATGGCGGGGGAGCAAGAGACCCAGTACTTC,CASSLMAGEQETQYF
once,TRBD2,TRBJ2-7,TRBV24-1,TGTGCCACCAGCGGAACCGGGGGGGATGAGCAGTACTTC,CATSGTGGDEQYF
once,-,TRBJ2-3,TRBV29-1,TGCAGCGTTGCCGTCGGGGGCACAGATACGCAGTATTTT,CSVAVGGTDTQYF
many,-,TRBJ2-3,TRBV7-2,TGTGCCAGCAGCCCCGGGTCAGATACGCAGTATTTT,CASSPGSDTQYF
-,TRBD1,TRBJ2-5,TRBV4-1,TGCGCCAGCAGCCAAGAACGTTATCCGGACAGGGGATCCCAAGAGACCCAGTACTTC,CASSQERYPDRGSQETQYF
-,-,TRBJ1-2,TRBV6-5,TGTGCCAGCAGTTACTCACGGGGGCGCGGAGGGTATGGCTACACCTTC,CASSYSRGRGGYGYTF
-,-,TRBJ2-7,TRBV5-1,TGCGCCAGCAGCGTGGGGGTCGAGCAGTACTTC,CASSVGVEQYF
few,-,TRBJ2-1,TRBV3-1,TGTGCCAGCAGCCAAGGACAGGGGAGGGATGAGCAGTTCTTC,CASSQGQGRDEQFF
few,-,TRBJ2-1,TRBV3-1,TGTGCCAGCAGTATAAAGAGGGCGGGGCTGCCTGGTGAGCAGTTCTTC,CASSIKRAGLPGEQFF
-,-,TRBJ1-5,TRBV29-1,TGCAGCGTTGGGGATTTCAATCAGCCCCAGCATTTT,CSVGDFNQPQHF
-,TRBD1,TRBJ2-7,TRBV10-3,TGTGCCATCCGGGACAGCTTATCGAGATACGAGCAGTACTTC,CAIRDSLSRYEQYF
few,-,TRBJ2-1,TRBV21-1,TGTGCCAGCAGCAAAGCCCCAGAGAATCCTTGGGATGAGCAGTTCTTC,CASSKAPENPWDEQFF
-,TRBD2,TRBJ2-7,TRBV5-5,TGTGCCAGCAGCCTGACTAGCGGGGGAAGCTCCTACGAGCAGTACTTC,CASSLTSGGSSYEQYF
-,-,TRBJ2-5,TRBV13,TGTGCCAGCAGTACGGCTAGAGAGACCCAGTACTTC,CASSTARETQYF
-,-,TRBJ2-1,TRBV12-3/TRBV12-4,TGTGCCAGCAGTTTTTTCAGGCACAATGAGCAGTTCTTC,CASSFFRHNEQFF
-,TRBD1,TRBJ2-5,TRBV29-1,TGCAGCGGGAAGGCGGGGACAGGGATGGAGACCCAGTACTTC,CSGKAGTGMETQYF
-,-,TRBJ2-1,TRBV3-1,TGTGCCAACAGCCAAGATGTAGGCGCGAACAATGAGCAGTTCTTC,CANSQDVGANNEQFF
-,-,TRBJ2-7,TRBV4-2,TGTGCCAGCAGCCAAGAATTCGGACAGCCGTCGGCCTCCTACGAGCAGTACTTC,CASSQEFGQPSASYEQYF
few,-,TRBJ2-4,TRBV4-1,TGCGCCAGCAGCCAAGAACCCATCAACGGGCCCCTACAAAACATTCAGTACTTC,CASSQEPINGPLQNIQYF
-,-,TRBJ2-1,TRBV6-2/TRBV6-3,TGTGCCAGCTCCCTCCCGGGCAGGACTGAGCAGTTCTTC,CASSLPGRTEQFF
-,TRBD1,TRBJ1-2,TRBV20-1,TGCAGTGCTAGCATTCCGGGACAGGGATACTATGGCTACACCTTC,CSASIPGQGYYGYTF
many,TRBD2,TRBJ2-3,TRBV20-1,TGCAGTGCCACCCCACTCGCGGGGGGGCCGGATACGCAGTATTTT,CSATPLAGGPDTQYF
few,TRBD2,TRBJ2-6,TRBV7-9,TGTGCCAGCAGCCTTAGGGAGGGATCTGGGGCCAACGTCCTGACTTTC,CASSLREGSGANVLTF
-,-,TRBJ1-5,TRBV28,TGTGCCAGTCCTCCCGATCCAACCTTTAGCAATCAGCCCCAGCATTTT,CASPPDPTFSNQPQHF
-,TRBD2,TRBJ2-1,TRBV4-1,TGCGCCAGCAGCCTCCGGGGGGGCACCTACAATGAGCAGTTCTTC,CASSLRGGTYNEQFF
-,-,TRBJ1-1,TRBV20-1,TGCAGTGCCGAGGACAGGAACACTGAAGCTTTCTTT,CSAEDRNTEAFF
-,TRBD2,TRBJ2-3,TRBV9,TGTGCCAGCAGCGTACCCCTAAGCGGGGCGGGCACAGATACGCAGTATTTT,CASSVPLSGAGTDTQYF
once,TRBD1,TRBJ2-5,TRBV5-1,TGCGCCAGCAGCAAAAACAGGGGTACCCAAGAGACCCAGTACTTC,CASSKNRGTQETQYF
-,TRBD2,TRBJ2-3,TRBV12-3/TRBV12-4,TGTGCCAGCAGCAAACTAGCGGGAGAAGGCACAGATACGCAGTATTTT,CASSKLAGEGTDTQYF
-,-,TRBJ2-5,TRBV20-1,TGCAGTGCTGTTGGTCGGGGGAGAGAGACCCAGTACTTC,CSAVGRGRETQYF
-,-,TRBJ2-4,TRBV18,TGTGCCAGCTCACCACCGGGATGGGGGGCTGCTCGGGAGCAGTACTTC,CASSPPGWGAAREQYF
-,TRBD2,TRBJ2-1,TRBV28,TGTGCCACCTCAGCGGGGGGCAGGGTCAATGAGCAGTTCTTC,CATSAGGRVNEQFF
-,-,TRBJ1-1,TRBV5-1,TGCGCCAGCAGCTTAGATTCGGGCAGCTACACTGAAGCTTTCTTT,CASSLDSGSYTEAFF
once,-,TRBJ2-1,TRBV2,TGTGCCAGCAGACACTGGGGGGACTACAATGAGCAGTTCTTC,CASRHWGDYNEQFF
-,TRBD1,TRBJ1-2,TRBV2,TGTGCCAGCAGGCGACAGGGGGCTGATGGCTACACCTTC,CASRRQGADGYTF
few,-,TRBJ1-6,TRBV6-2/TRBV6-3,TGTGCCAGCAGGACCCTCGGGGTTGAGAAACCCCTCCACTTT,CASRTLGVEKPLHF
-,-,TRBJ2-7,TRBV27,TGTGCCAGCAGTTTAAGGTGGGCGCCGGGGTACGAGCAGTACTTC,CASSLRWAPGYEQYF
-,-,TRBJ1-1,TRBV4-2,TGTGCCAGCAGCCAAGACGGTGGGGAAGGGAGGGTAGCTTTCTTT,CASSQDGGEGRVAFF
-,-,TRBJ2-7,TRBV28,TGTGCCAGCAGTTTTGGTGTGAGGAGCTACGAGCAGTACTTC,CASSFGVRSYEQYF
-,-,TRBJ2-3,TRBV3-1,TGTGCCAGCAGCCCCCGGGGCCGGGATACGCAGTATTTT,CASSPRGRDTQYF
-,TRBD1,TRBJ1-2,TRBV7-9,TGTGCCAGCAGCTTTGCAGGGGGCTATGGCTACACCTTC,CASSFAGGYGYTF
-,-,TRBJ2-3,TRBV11-2,TGTGCCAGCAGCTTAGCGCTACGCGGTTCCACGCAGTATTTT,CASSLALRGSTQYF
few,TRBD1,TRBJ1-4,TRBV7-6,TGTGCCAGCAGCTTACTGACCCGGGACAGGGGGCATGTTAATGAAAAACTGTTTTTT,CASSLLTRDRGHVNEKLFF
few,-,TRBJ1-4,TRBV15,TGTGCCACCAGCAGAGATCCAGGGGCAACTAATGAAAAACTGTTTTTT,CATSRDPGATNEKLFF
-,TRBD1,TRBJ2-5,TRBV20-1,TGCAGTGCTCCCACCGGGACAGGGCTGGGGACCCAGTACTTC,CSAPTGTGLGTQYF
-,TRBD1,TRBJ2-7,TRBV6-4,TGTGCCAGCAGTGATGGGTGGGACAGACCCTACGAGCAGTACTTC,CASSDGWDRPYEQYF
few,-,TRBJ2-4,TRBV5-1,TGCGCCAGCAGCTTGGCCGTAGAGGGATCGGGCATTCAGTACTTC,CASSLAVEGSGIQYF
few,-,TRBJ1-1,TRBV11-2,TGTGCCAGCAGCTTAGAACGGATGAACACTGAAGCTTTCTTT,CASSLERMNTEAFF
few,-,TRBJ1-4,TRBV20-1,TGCAGTGCTAGAGGACAACAAGCAACTAATGAAAAACTGTTTTTT,CSARGQQATNEKLFF
few,TRBD1,TRBJ2-6,TRBV20-1,TGCAGTGCTAGGGGACAGACTACTGGGGCCAACGTCCTGACTTTC,CSARGQTTGANVLTF
-,-,TRBJ2-3,TRBV7-2,TGTGCCAGCAGCTTAGACTTCACAGATACGCAGTATTTT,CASSLDFTDTQYF